Described below is a single T cell receptor beta chain sequence and its context. Its antigen is currently unknown. These data come from a study of T cell responses to AZD1222 COVID-19 vaccine. Findings and caveats of the study: Unmutated regions of variants are reportedly targeted by nearly half of spike-specific TCRs. Among the donors, most were white British and more were female, and clonal diversity was possibly underestimated. Compared with day 0, the breadth and depth of the Spike-specific TCR repertoire rose significantly after two doses of AZD1222. Spike was spanned by vaccine-associated CD4 TCRs, which were dominant at 160-218 and 743-854.

The repertoire was sequenced with immunoSEQ multiplex PCR; TCRdb's copy has only in-frame clones and lacks some. The table shows roughly 200,000 clones, with 80% to 95% occurring only once. V lost 0 bases and J lost 6; bases outside the gene matches: 12. CDR1 is GTSNPN, CDR2 SVGIG, per germline (reference sequence). The CDR3 contains 17 residues. The receptor was derived from an adult who received the MenACWY meningococcal vaccine as a control. The J gene is TRBJ2-7, the V gene TRBV30, with 12 bases matching TRBD2. The source was peripheral blood, collected 28 days after the second dose of the MenACWY control vaccine. The CDR3 DNA reads as TGTGCCTGGAGTGTACGGACTAGCGGGATTACCCTAATCGAGCAGTACTTC. Its protein is CAWSVRTSGITLIEQYF.